Each of the 3 T cell receptor beta chains below was sequenced from the same sample in a study of T-cell reconstitution after alpha-beta-depleted transplantation in children. Using unique molecular identifiers, the investigators prepared the TCRbeta library. Each CDR3 protein gets one entry after TCRdb re-called the PCR reads with MiXCR. The sample holds over 150,000 distinct CDR3 sequences, 11% seen once. Material: PBMCs, obtained before TCRalphabeta/CD19-depleted stem cell transplant. All receptors derive from a boy between 2 and 10 years old with acute myeloid leukemia, due to receive a stem cell transplant.

This clonotype was observed at least ten times. The genes are TRBV7-2 and TRBJ2-7, with D hard to call. Germline values: CDR1 SGHTA, CDR2 FQGNSA. Trimming pared 5 bases from V and 4 bases from J, leaving 12 bases between. The CDR3 length is 13 residues. The CDR3 here is CASSPGPTYEQYV. As DNA, the CDR3 is TGTGCCAGCAGCCCCGGGCCCACTTACGAGCAGTACGTC.

This clonotype was recorded many times. The chain carries TRBV12-3 or TRBV12-4 and TRBJ1-2, with D tentatively TRBD1 (6 bases). Deletions cut 2 bases from V and 4 bases from J, with 14 bases between. The CDR3 sequence is 15 residues long. Here the CDR3 reads CASSLSGGAGYGYTF. In DNA form, the CDR3 reads TGTGCCAGCAGTTTAAGCGGGGGCGCAGGCTATGGCTACACCTTC.

This clonotype was seen at least ten times. This chain connects TRBV20-1 to TRBJ1-1, with D perhaps matching TRBD1 (5 bases). The CDR3 contains 12 residues. CDR1 and CDR2 (germline): DFQATT, SNEGSKA (reference sequence). Trimming took 4 bases from V and 4 from J, leaving 10 bases between them. This chain's CDR3 is CSATGSLTEAFF. The CDR3 nucleotides read TGCAGTGCTACAGGGAGTCTCACTGAAGCTTTCTTT.